This T cell receptor beta chain is drawn from a study of T cells in Graves' hyperthyroidism and ophthalmopathy. RNA transcripts were the template for amplifying TCR beta CDR3 regions. A set of HTBI primers served as the primers for a first-round RT-PCR of the TCR CDR3. From the multiplex PCR reads, TCRdb called clonotypes with MiXCR, one entry per CDR3 protein. The table includes 130,000 to 150,000 distinct CDR3 sequences, more than 20% detected once. Any symptoms of ophthalmopathy came after the first hyperthyroidism diagnosis, from which the blood sample dates. The sample holds many counts of this clonotype. Its antigen is still unknown. CDR1 is SGHDT, CDR2 YYEEEE, per germline. V lost 3 bases, J lost 3 bases, and 4 bases stayed unmatched. CDR3 length: 14 amino acids. Findings and limits, study-wide: Stable hyperthyroidism was told apart from ophthalmopathy by a model built on 13 V-J features.

Sequences were obtained from blood. This TCR derives from a woman aged 45 to 65 with Graves' hyperthyroidism that later progressed to Graves' ophthalmopathy. The chain uses TRBV5-6 and TRBJ2-7; 9 nucleotides line up with TRBD2. CDR3: CASSSGTSNYEQYF. The CDR3 nucleotides are TGTGCCAGCAGCTCCGGGACTAGCAACTACGAGCAGTACTTC.